This T cell receptor beta chain was sequenced during a study of chemoradiotherapy in HPV16-positive cancers. Remarks on this clone: Its antigen is as yet unknown.

Germline lookup yields CDR1 SEHNR and CDR2 FQNEAQ (reference sequence). Deletions cut 0 bases from V and 0 bases from J, with 5 bases between. This CDR3 spans 14 amino acids. General study points: HPV-specific T cells were functionally defined from only a couple of HPV16-positive patients. During treatment, candidate HPV-specific clones and E7-related motifs expanded in tumor.

Measured with immunoSEQ multiplex PCR; TCRdb has only the in-frame clones, and not every one. The sample comprises around 25,000 clones, roughly 92% of which are singletons, and 22% rests with the top ten. This TCR came from a human donor with HPV-associated anogenital cancer. V gene TRBV7-9 combines with J gene TRBJ1-1; D not certain. This material consisted of blood, taken from a patient who underwent chemoradiotherapy. This chain's CDR3 is CASSLAQVNTEAFF. In nucleotides, the CDR3 is TGTGCCAGCAGCTTAGCCCAAGTGAACACTGAAGCTTTCTTT.